These 6 T cell receptor beta chains were sequenced from one sample in a study of technical replicates of blood from a few donors. Profiling relied on immunoSEQ multiplex PCR, and the TCRdb table lists in-frame clones only, not all of them. The data contain 85,000 to 95,000 clones, 90% to 97% of them singletons. The sequencing sample was made of T cells isolated from PBMCs. These receptors all stem from a human donor in good health.

V gene TRBV14 combines with J gene TRBJ2-3; 12 nucleotides match TRBD2. V trimming: 2 bases; J trimming: 6 bases; junction bases outside the gene matches: 3. CDR1 is SGHDN, CDR2 FVKESK, per germline. This CDR3 has 15 residues. The CDR3 reads CASSQLAGGEDTQYF. CDR3 nucleotide sequence: TGTGCCAGCAGCCAACTAGCGGGAGGGGAGGATACGCAGTATTTT.

The chain has TRBV28 and TRBJ1-1; no firm D call. The CDR3 loop spans 14 amino acids. Trimming took 5 bases from V and 11 from J, leaving 21 bases between them. Per germline, CDR1 MDHEN and CDR2 SYDVKM. This chain's CDR3 is CASSPNLLGRGAFF. The CDR3, as DNA: TGTGCCAGCAGTCCGAATCTTCTCGGGAGAGGGGCTTTCTTT.

This chain uses TRBV29-1 with TRBJ1-1; 7 bases fit TRBD1. The CDR3 spans 12 residues. CDR1 is SQVTM and CDR2 is ANQGSEA in the germline V gene. Germline trimming cut 7 bases from V and 1 base from J; bases unmatched to any gene: 3. The DNA of the CDR3 is TGCAGCGGGAACAGGGGGAACACTGAAGCTTTCTTT. It is translated as CSGNRGNTEAFF.

The chain employs TRBV29-1 and TRBJ2-1; tentatively, D is TRBD2 (6 bases). The CDR3 runs to 16 residues. Germline V gives CDR1 SQVTM, CDR2 ANQGSEA. Trimming pared 3 bases from V and 9 bases from J, leaving 24 bases between. The CDR3 region has the DNA TGCAGCGTTGATGGGGCCGGGACTTCGGCTTTACCTGAGCAGTTCTTC. The encoded protein is CSVDGAGTSALPEQFF.

The chain joins TRBV9 to TRBJ2-1; 8 positions agree with TRBD1. Germline V gene sequence: CDR1 SGDLS, CDR2 YYNGEE. Germline trimming cut 4 bases from V and 3 bases from J; bases unmatched to any gene: 6. The CDR3 consists of 15 residues. The CDR3 nucleotides read TGTGCCAGCAGCTCTGGGACAGGCGACTACAATGAGCAGTTCTTC. It yields the protein CASSSGTGDYNEQFF. Variable domain in full (rest from reference TRBV9 and TRBJ2-1): DSGVTQTPKHLITATGQRVTLRCSPRSGDLSVYWYQQSLDQGLQFLIQYYNGEERAKGNILERFSAQQFPDLHSELNLSSLELGDSALYFCASSSGTGDYNEQFFGPGTRLTVL.

The V call is TRBV7-2, the J call TRBJ2-1; D call uncertain. Germline values: CDR1 SGHTA, CDR2 FQGNSA. This CDR3 has 15 amino acids. The V end lost 5 bases, the J end lost 5 bases, and 16 bases lay between the germline ends. CDR3 bases: TGTGCCAGCAGCCCACCGCTAAGCGCCAACAATGAGCAGTTCTTC. Protein product: CASSPPLSANNEQFF.